This TCR beta chain was found in a study of blood T cells in healthy people across ages (dated by TCRdb to 2014 to 2015). With respect to the entire study: In model experiments, template switching captured about one uniquely barcoded TCR beta cDNA molecule for every two T cells. The study analyzed two additional independent replicas of 1 million unique cDNA reads from the same blood draw for two donors, one aged 18 to 29 and one aged 80 or older. To track age-related changes in TCR beta repertoire diversity, the study relied on deep sequencing normalized with unique cDNA molecular identifiers. The donors were divided into four age groups: young (average roughly 17 years), middle-aged (approximately 39), aged (about 60) and long-lived (roughly 82).

V is shortened by 3 bases, J by 6 bases, and the region joining them spans 11 bases. Reading the germline V gene gives CDR1 MGHRA and CDR2 YSYEKL. The CDR3 runs 13 residues from the cysteine to the phenylalanine. Solely the CDR3 DNA is kept, with 39 bases framed from the first base. Study-wide findings and limitations: Compared with the aged group, the long-lived group had more naive CD4+ T cells, fewer expanded clones and increased TCR diversity, a pattern suggesting age selection. Since profiling was done on bulk unsorted PBMCs, naive and antigen-experienced compartments could not be conclusively compared. The percentage of naive T cells measured by flow cytometry correlated strongly with observed TCR beta diversity. Observed TCR beta diversity per million T cells fell roughly linearly with age, and a significant reduction was already apparent by age roughly 40. Donor CMV infection status was unknown, potentially confounding age-related changes in expanded clonotypes. Total diversity estimates from one million sequenced T cells were considered lower bounds and underestimates.

On this clonotype itself: This clone's antigen is unknown. It has no much larger one-base neighbor in the sample; base qualities were not kept.

Library prep was done by 5' RACE. Sequencing was performed on an Illumina HiSeq 2500. A second PCR of roughly 6 to 12 cycles was performed with a sample-barcoded 5' primer and a J-beta primer mix. A template-switch 5' adaptor carrying 12 random nucleotides introduced a unique molecular identifier onto each TCR beta cDNA molecule. Each sample yielded at least 2.5 million CDR3-containing paired-end reads. First-strand cDNA was synthesized from all RNA with the Mint cDNA synthesis kit, primed by a TRBC-specific oligonucleotide. Following uracil-DNA glycosylase treatment, a first 18-cycle PCR with universal primers M1SS and BC2_uni_R was performed on all cDNA. The source study handled its data this way. Each sample was normalized by randomly selecting 1 million high-quality reads, each carrying a distinct molecular identifier. Reads with shared molecular identifiers were discarded instead of being binned into consensus sequences. MiTCR, set to a Q25 quality threshold and the strictest error-elimination algorithm, was used for CDR3 identification, clonotype clustering and error correction. Lower-bound total TCR beta diversity was estimated with a nonparametric unseen species model using Euler transformation. TCRdb handled the public reads itself, with Q25 trimming in fastp and clone calling in MiXCR, and kept productive beta chains. Rows are unified per CDR3 protein, each entry keeping the most common DNA and genes. For this entry, the V and J calls and clone size follow TCRdb and not the study's own pipeline. The sample contains 750,000 to 950,000 distinct CDR3 sequences, roughly 25% of them found a single time. The top ten constitute about 3% of the sample.

Systemically healthy Caucasian individuals from Russia, around 39 in total and aged roughly 6 to 90 years, were included as donors. Each donor gave ten milliliters of peripheral blood, drawn into EDTA-treated Vacutainer tubes. PBMCs were isolated by Ficoll-Paque density-gradient centrifugation, with at least 6 million obtained per sample. Total RNA, at least 6 micrograms per sample, was extracted from PBMCs with Trizol reagent. Naive CD45RAhigh/CD27high T cell percentages were measured by flow cytometry on a PBMC aliquot from every donor. The data also belong to a second study, concerning T cells of mothers and their children. As that second study puts it: Nine systemically healthy Caucasian individuals, comprising three mothers and their six children, were included as donors. cDNA synthesis consumed the entire amount of extracted RNA, loaded at around 1.5 ug RNA in each 15 ul reaction. Sample barcodes and 2-4 random nucleotides were added via the M1S primer in the second PCR. Over 8 million TCR beta CDR3 reads came from each mother, compared with about 3.2 million reads from each child. Thymic selection shapes the output of TCR recombination in a similar way in related and unrelated pairs, and inherited differences have a minor effect. Normalized repertoire overlap was always slightly but never significantly higher in related than unrelated mother-child pairs. Persistent microchimeric T cell clones were not detected, at a sensitivity of roughly 100 clones per million clonotypes. Deep NGS was used in the study to compare the TCR beta repertoires of mothers and children and to look for features that separate related mother-child pairs from unrelated individuals. Mothers averaged approximately 40 +/- 4 years of age and children averaged about 10 +/- 4 years. After adapter ligation with NEBNext reagents, the libraries were sequenced on Illumina HiSeq 2000 with 100+100 nt paired-end reads. To avoid cross-contamination, the mother libraries and the child libraries were prepared a month apart and sequenced in separate runs. For each donor, between 500,000 and 2,000,000 distinct TCR beta clonotypes were identified. Naive TCR beta clonotypes were estimated from low-frequency clonotypes matched to each donor's FACS-determined naive share, without sorting.

Recombination linked TRBV4-1 to TRBJ1-2; no D gene is confidently identified. Sequencing was carried out using blood. The sequence came from a boy aged 5-17 years in good health. In nucleotide form, the sequence is TGCGCCAGCAGCCAGGCTGGGGTGGATGGCTACACCTTC. It encodes CASSQAGVDGYTF.